This T cell receptor beta chain is from a study of CD8+ T cells in alopecia areata. Following RNA extraction, reverse transcription yielded cDNA that acted as the sequencing template. Using immunoSEQ multiplex PCR, the repertoire was profiled, and TCRdb retains in-frame clones only, with some absent. The sample lists over 150,000 clones; 50% to 70% were seen once. The germline V gene encodes CDR1 ENHRY and CDR2 SYGVKD. The CDR3 runs 13 residues. V was pared by 5 bases and J by 6 bases, with 4 bases of the junction left unmatched. The V gene is TRBV10-3, the J gene TRBJ2-3, with TRBD1 matching 8 bases. The starting material was CD4+ T cells sorted from blood, obtained at week 0. This TCR derives from a human donor with alopecia areata. CDR3 nucleotides: TGTGCCATCAGTCCGGACAGGGCCGATACGCAGTATTTT. Translating gives CAISPDRADTQYF.